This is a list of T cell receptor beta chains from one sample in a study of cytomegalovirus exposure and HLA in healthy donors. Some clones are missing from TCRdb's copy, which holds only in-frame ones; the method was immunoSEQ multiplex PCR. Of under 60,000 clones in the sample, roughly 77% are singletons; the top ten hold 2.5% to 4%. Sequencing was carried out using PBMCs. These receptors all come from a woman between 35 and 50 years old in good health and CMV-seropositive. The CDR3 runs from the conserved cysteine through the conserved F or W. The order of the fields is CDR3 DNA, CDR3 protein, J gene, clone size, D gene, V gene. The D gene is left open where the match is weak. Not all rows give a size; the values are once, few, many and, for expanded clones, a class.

CDR3 DNA: TGTGCCAGCAGCTTGGCCCCTACAGGGATCAATCAGCCCCAGCATTTT; CDR3 protein: CASSLAPTGINQPQHF; J gene: TRBJ1-5; clone size: few; D gene: NA; V gene: TRBV5-5
CDR3 DNA: TGCGCCAGCAGCTTGGTACAGGGAATTCAGTACTTC; CDR3 protein: CASSLVQGIQYF; J gene: TRBJ2-4; clone size: NA; D gene: NA; V gene: TRBV5-1
CDR3 DNA: TGCGCCAGCAGCCGAATACTTAATGAAAAACTGTTTTTT; CDR3 protein: CASSRILNEKLFF; J gene: TRBJ1-4; clone size: NA; D gene: NA; V gene: TRBV4-1
CDR3 DNA: TGTGCCAGAAGCTTTTGTATGGCAGGACATGACACCTATGGCTACACCTTC; CDR3 protein: CARSFCMAGHDTYGYTF; J gene: TRBJ1-2; clone size: NA; D gene: NA; V gene: TRBV5-3
CDR3 DNA: TGTGCCAGCTCACCTAGTCCTAACTCCTACGAGCAGTACTTC; CDR3 protein: CASSPSPNSYEQYF; J gene: TRBJ2-7; clone size: few; D gene: NA; V gene: TRBV18
CDR3 DNA: TGCGCCAGCAGTCAATCGAATAAATTCCGGGACAACTTATACGAGCAGTACTTC; CDR3 protein: CASSQSNKFRDNLYEQYF; J gene: TRBJ2-7; clone size: NA; D gene: NA; V gene: TRBV23-1
CDR3 DNA: TGTGCCAGTTGTACGGGGGACAACTATGGCTACACCTTC; CDR3 protein: CASCTGDNYGYTF; J gene: TRBJ1-2; clone size: NA; D gene: NA; V gene: TRBV19
CDR3 DNA: TGCGCCAGCAGCTTCGGGACAGTATACACTGAAGCTTTCTTT; CDR3 protein: CASSFGTVYTEAFF; J gene: TRBJ1-1; clone size: few; D gene: TRBD1; V gene: TRBV5-1
CDR3 DNA: TGCGCCAGCAGCCAAGTTTTGGAGGGTCTTACCTACAATGAGCAGTTCTTC; CDR3 protein: CASSQVLEGLTYNEQFF; J gene: TRBJ2-1; clone size: medium-sized; D gene: NA; V gene: TRBV4-3
CDR3 DNA: TGTGCCACCAGCAGAGAGTACGGGGGGCGGAGCACAGATACGCAGTATTTT; CDR3 protein: CATSREYGGRSTDTQYF; J gene: TRBJ2-3; clone size: NA; D gene: NA; V gene: TRBV15
CDR3 DNA: TGCGCCGCCACGCCGGTTACAGGGGAAACTGGAAACACCATATATTTT; CDR3 protein: CAATPVTGETGNTIYF; J gene: TRBJ1-3; clone size: NA; D gene: TRBD1; V gene: TRBV10-2
CDR3 DNA: TGTGCCAGCAGTGTCGGGACTAGCGTGTCCACAGATACGCAGTATTTT; CDR3 protein: CASSVGTSVSTDTQYF; J gene: TRBJ2-3; clone size: NA; D gene: TRBD2; V gene: TRBV2
CDR3 DNA: TGTGCCACCAGCAGAGATCAGTGGGGCTGGGAAAAACTGTTTTTT; CDR3 protein: CATSRDQWGWEKLFF; J gene: TRBJ1-4; clone size: NA; D gene: NA; V gene: TRBV15
CDR3 DNA: TGTGCCAGCTCGGGGCAAAAGAACACCGGGGAGCTGTTTTTT; CDR3 protein: CASSGQKNTGELFF; J gene: TRBJ2-2; clone size: NA; D gene: NA; V gene: TRBV18
CDR3 DNA: TGCGCCAGCAGCCCAACCCTCGGGTGGAACACTGAAGCTTTCTTT; CDR3 protein: CASSPTLGWNTEAFF; J gene: TRBJ1-1; clone size: NA; D gene: NA; V gene: TRBV5-1
CDR3 DNA: TGCGCCAGCAGCCAACTACAGGGTGATGGCTATGGCTACACCTTC; CDR3 protein: CASSQLQGDGYGYTF; J gene: TRBJ1-2; clone size: once; D gene: NA; V gene: TRBV4-1
CDR3 DNA: TGTGCCTGGAGTGTACGCGGCAATCAGCCCCAGCATTTT; CDR3 protein: CAWSVRGNQPQHF; J gene: TRBJ1-5; clone size: NA; D gene: NA; V gene: TRBV30
CDR3 DNA: TGTGCCTCCGCGCCCGCTCCTAGCGGAGACTACAATGAGCAGTTCTTC; CDR3 protein: CASAPAPSGDYNEQFF; J gene: TRBJ2-1; clone size: NA; D gene: TRBD2; V gene: TRBV10-3
CDR3 DNA: TGTGCCAGCAGGAGACAGGGGGATAACACCGGGGAGCTGTTTTTT; CDR3 protein: CASRRQGDNTGELFF; J gene: TRBJ2-2; clone size: NA; D gene: TRBD1; V gene: TRBV6-6
CDR3 DNA: TGTGCCAGCAGTGAAGCGTTCGGAGTGACCGGGGAGCTGTTTTTT; CDR3 protein: CASSEAFGVTGELFF; J gene: TRBJ2-2; clone size: few; D gene: NA; V gene: TRBV6-1